This TCR beta chain is drawn from a study of shared clonotypes between healthy human individuals. Study-wide points: Clonotypes shared by all four sorted-subset donors had higher generation probabilities than non-shared clonotypes. Large sequencing depth failed to make sorted-subset sequencing complete, rarefaction showed.

CD45RO+ cells went into CD8 memory alongside CCR7-negative CD45RA+ TemRA cells. CDR3 length: 15 amino acids. J was trimmed by 7 bases and V by 3 bases; bases with no gene match: 6. From germline, CDR1 is SGDLS and CDR2 YYNGEE. Regarding this clone: Antigen unknown.

Sequenced by immunoSEQ multiplex PCR; TCRdb stores in-frame clones only, minus some. The sample lists under 85,000 clones; under 65% were seen once. This TCR came from a man aged 25 to 40 in good health. The sample comprised memory CD8+ T cells sorted from blood. Subset defined: CD45RO+ cells pooled with CCR7-negative TemRA cells. The chain joins TRBV9 to TRBJ2-7; TRBD2 matches 14 bases. Written as DNA, the CDR3 is TGTGCCAGCAGCGGGGGAGGGACTAGCGGGAGAGAGCAGTACTTC. It yields the protein CASSGGGTSGREQYF.